The clone carrying this T cell receptor beta chain came up once. The sample belongs to a study of blood T cell repertoires in COVID-19. The wider study: Sites in the United States, Italy and Spain provided acute and convalescent COVID-19 samples.

The participants were between about 18 and 90 years old and came from roughly 25 US areas. Clinical history as reported by participants underpinned cohort assignment. The CDR3 is 15 amino acids. In germline, CDR1 is SGHRS, CDR2 YFSETQ. With V trimmed by 5 bases and J by 4 bases, 7 bases remained unmatched. As handled by the study authors: Reference gene primer amplification in the assay estimated nucleated cell counts. Clones were sequenced by immunoSEQ multiplex PCR, and TCRdb holds only the in-frame ones, with some missing. V and J calls and clone size are given by that table; D and trimming were obtained from the DNA. This repertoire shows approximately 350,000 clones, around four fifths found once; its top ten account for about 5.4%.

V gene TRBV5-1 combines with J gene TRBJ2-1; 9 bases map to TRBD1. Sequenced: PBMCs or T cells enriched from blood (not recorded which). This clonotype was sampled from a woman in her 50s who had recovered from COVID-19. The CDR3 DNA reads TGCGCCAGCAGTCCTACAGGGGGCCTATACAATGAGCAGTTCTTC. It specifies CASSPTGGLYNEQFF.